This T cell receptor (beta chain) derives from a study of tissue T cells after allogeneic stem cell transplantation. Background on the study: Gastrointestinal graft-versus-host disease was present in all patients, each treated with several therapy lines. Where cell numbers permitted, CD3+ T cells were sorted from preserved blood and marrow.

The CDR3 sequence is 18 residues long. CDR1 is SGHRS and CDR2 is YFSETQ in the germline V gene. V shed 1 base, J shed 3 bases, and the junction held 9 bases outside the gene matches. CDR3 sequences, V/J genes, frequencies and template counts came from survey-depth TCRbeta sequencing. Repertoires were generated with immunoSEQ multiplex PCR, while TCRdb's copy carries only in-frame clones and drops some. The data hold just over 25,000 clones, with roughly nine tenths observed a single time. Sample: blood, taken before transplantation. V and J are TRBV5-1 and TRBJ2-2, with 10 bases matching TRBD2. The sequence came from a male donor older than 55 who later had graft-versus-host disease after an allogeneic stem cell transplant. The CDR3 is CASSLTGLAESYTGELFF. Here the CDR3 DNA reads TGCGCCAGCAGCTTGACCGGACTAGCGGAATCCTACACCGGGGAGCTGTTTTTT.